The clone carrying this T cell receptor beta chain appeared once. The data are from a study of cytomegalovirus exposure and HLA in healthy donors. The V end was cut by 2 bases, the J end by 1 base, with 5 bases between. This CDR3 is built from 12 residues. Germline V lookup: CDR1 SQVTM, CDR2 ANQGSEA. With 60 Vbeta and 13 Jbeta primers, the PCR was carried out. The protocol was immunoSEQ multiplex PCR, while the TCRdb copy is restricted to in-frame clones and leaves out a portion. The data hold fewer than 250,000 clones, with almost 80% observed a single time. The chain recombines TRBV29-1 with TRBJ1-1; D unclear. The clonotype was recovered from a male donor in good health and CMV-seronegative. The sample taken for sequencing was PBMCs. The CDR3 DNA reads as TGCAGCGTTGAACCCCAGAACACTGAAGCTTTCTTT. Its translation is CSVEPQNTEAFF.